Following are 14 T cell receptor beta chains from one sample sequenced in a study of shared clonotypes between healthy human individuals. Sequenced by immunoSEQ multiplex PCR; TCRdb stores in-frame clones only, minus some. The sample has more than 450,000 clones, 79% seen once. Sequencing was done on a sample of PBMCs. These receptors were obtained from a woman aged 40 to 50 in good health. Some clones in this sample may be carry-over from other donors' samples.

V is TRBV11-3 and J is TRBJ2-3, with D unresolved. The CDR3 sequence is 14 residues long. Trimming cost V 1 base and J 0 bases, with 5 bases left between them. Germline loops: CDR1 SGHNT, CDR2 YENEEA. CDR3: CASSLAASTDTQYF. The DNA of the CDR3 is TGTGCCAGCAGCTTAGCGGCTAGCACAGATACGCAGTATTTT.

The V gene is TRBV19, the J gene TRBJ2-7; 12 bases map to TRBD2. CDR3 length: 13 residues. Germline values: CDR1 LNHDA, CDR2 SQIVND (reference sequence). J gave up 3 bases and V 10 bases, and 4 bases lay outside the gene matches. The CDR3 coding sequence is TGTGCCACCGGACTAGCGGGACTCTACGAGCAGTACTTC. Its protein product is CATGLAGLYEQYF.

CDR3 residues: CASSTGAYEQYF. CDR3 sequence (DNA): TGTGCCAGCAGTACAGGGGCCTACGAGCAGTACTTC. The chain carries TRBV6-1 and TRBJ2-7, with 7 bases that match TRBD1. V was pared by 5 bases and J by 2 bases, with 0 bases of the junction left unmatched. The CDR3 is made up of 12 amino acids. CDR1 and CDR2 (germline): MNHNS, SASEGT.

In this sample, this clone turned up a few times. The chain has TRBV19 and TRBJ1-5; TRBD1 is a possible D gene (6 bases). The CDR3 runs to 16 residues. Germline V CDR1 and CDR2: LNHDA, SQIVND (reference sequence). V was pared by 5 bases and J by 3 bases, with 17 bases between. CDR3 residues: CASSRRGGGDNQPQHF. For the CDR3, the DNA is TGTGCCAGTAGTCGCCGGGGAGGGGGTGACAATCAGCCCCAGCATTTT.

This clone is a singleton in its sample. Other DNA sequences in this sample translate to the same CDR3. The chain uses TRBV5-4 and TRBJ2-1; 10 positions agree with TRBD2. The length of the CDR3 is 15 residues. With V trimmed by 0 bases and J by 7 bases, 4 bases remained unmatched. CDR1 SGHNT and CDR2 YYREEE come from the germline V gene (reference sequence). The CDR3 nucleotides are TGTGCCAGCAGCTTGGGGCTAGCGGGAGTTAATGAGCAGTTCTTC. Protein sequence: CASSLGLAGVNEQFF.

The rearrangement uses TRBV4-2 and TRBJ2-7; D is possibly TRBD2 (5 bases). The CDR3 spans 14 residues. Trimming stripped 5 bases from V and 3 bases from J, with 14 bases between. The germline gives CDR1 LGHNA, CDR2 YNFKEQ. The DNA of the CDR3 is TGTGCCAGCAGCGCGAGCGGAGTCCTCTACGAGCAGTACTTC. Its protein product is CASSASGVLYEQYF.

J is TRBJ1-2 and V is TRBV5-4, with 8 nucleotides matching TRBD1. The V gene end was trimmed by 4 bases and the J gene end by 2 bases; junction bases not matched to a gene: 7. Germline CDR1 SGHNT, CDR2 YYREEE (reference sequence). The CDR3 length is 15 residues. In DNA form, the CDR3 reads TGTGCCAGCAGCCCGCGGACAGGGAAGAACTATGGCTACACCTTC. It yields the protein CASSPRTGKNYGYTF.

This chain links TRBV5-1 with TRBJ2-3; 10 positions match TRBD1. Germline loops: CDR1 SGHRS, CDR2 YFSETQ. This CDR3 has 17 residues. With V trimmed by 4 bases and J by 7 bases, 15 bases remained unmatched. In DNA form, the CDR3 reads TGCGCCAGCAGCGGGGCCCCGGGACAGGGGAGAGGCTATACGCAGTATTTT. It codes for CASSGAPGQGRGYTQYF. Looking up the rest from reference TRBV5-1 and TRBJ2-3 gives the full variable domain: KAGVTQTPRYLIKTRGQQVTLSCSPISGHRSVSWYQQTPGQGLQFLFEYFSETQRNKGNFPGRFSGRQFSNSRSEMNVSTLELGDSALYLCASSGAPGQGRGYTQYFGPGTRLTVL.

The chain combines TRBV5-4 with TRBJ2-2; 13 bases line up with TRBD2. This CDR3 is built from 16 residues. V shed 4 bases and J 3 bases; nucleotides not matched to a gene: 3. CDR1 is SGHNT, CDR2 YYREEE, per germline (reference sequence). This chain's CDR3 is CASSAGLAGDTGELFF. The CDR3 DNA follows: TGTGCCAGCAGCGCAGGACTAGCGGGAGACACCGGGGAGCTGTTTTTT.

The rearrangement links TRBV12-5 to TRBJ2-1; 8 bases line up with TRBD2. Germline-derived CDR1 and CDR2 are LGHNT and FRNRAP. Unmatched junction bases numbered 9, after V lost 3 bases and J lost 5 bases. This CDR3 contains 16 residues. The CDR3 coding sequence is TGTGCTAGTGGTTTTGATCAGCGGGAGCTGCACAATGAGCAGTTCTTC. It translates to CASGFDQRELHNEQFF.

For this clone: A much larger clone lies one base from this, so it may be a read error. V usage is TRBV5-4 and J usage is TRBJ1-2; possibly TRBD1 for D (6 bases). Trimming removed 1 base at V and 6 bases at J, with 7 bases between. The CDR3 is 12 residues long. CDR1 is SGHNT and CDR2 is YYREEE in the germline V gene (reference sequence). CDR3 nucleotides: TGTGCCAGCAGCTTGACAGGGAATGGCTACACCTTC. It yields the protein CASSLTGNGYTF.

The chain recombines TRBV30 with TRBJ2-7; no firm D call. CDR3 length: 13 residues. The V gene lost 3 bases and the J gene lost 1 base, with 10 bases spanning the gap. Germline V CDR1 and CDR2: GTSNPN, SVGIG (reference sequence). CDR3 bases: TGTGCCTGGAGCCCTGGGGAATCCTACGAGCAGTACTTC. Encoded protein: CAWSPGESYEQYF. The variable domain in full, with the rest retrieved from reference TRBV30 and TRBJ2-7, is SQTIHQWPATLVQPVGSPLSLECTVEGTSNPNLYWYRQAAGRGLQLLFYSVGIGQISSEVPQNLSASRPQDRQFILSSKKLLLSDSGFYLCAWSPGESYEQYFGPGTRLTVT.

The rearrangement joins TRBV7-3 to TRBJ2-2; the D is unclear. Germline V gene data show CDR1 as SGHTA and CDR2 as FQGTGA. This CDR3 is built from 14 residues. V was clipped by 2 bases and J by 2 bases, with 6 bases between them. The CDR3 region has the DNA TGTGCCAGCAGCTTAGTGGTTAACACCGGGGAGCTGTTTTTT. Translation: CASSLVVNTGELFF.

This chain joins TRBV2 and TRBJ2-3; 7 bases agree with TRBD2. The CDR3 length is 15 residues. Germline lookup yields CDR1 SNHLY and CDR2 FYNNEI. The junction had 8 bases not matched to a gene; V was cut back by 6 bases and J by 2 bases. The CDR3 DNA follows: TGTGCCAGCAGGGAGCTAGCGGCTAACACAGATACGCAGTATTTT. It codes for CASRELAANTDTQYF.